Included here is one TCR beta chain sequence, with context. Its antigen is undetermined. This specimen comes from a study of CD8 T cells in ankylosing spondylitis. Quantitative 5'-RACE with molecular barcodes generated TCR beta libraries. Via MiXCR, TCRdb re-called the 5' RACE reads, giving one row per CDR3 protein. The top ten clones hold 10% to 15% of a sample with about 340,000 distinct CDR3 sequences, 20% of them seen once. Study results and caveats: Existing reports had already noted some motif variants in reactive arthritis synovial fluid and blood. Clones linked to the disease showed a CD8+ phenotype. They occurred at relatively low frequencies in peripheral blood. It appeared that ankylosing spondylitis blood was characterized by a TCR beta motif of several highly homologous variants.

Trimming shortened V by 4 bases and J by 0 bases, and 10 bases separated the two germline ends. The CDR3 runs 15 residues. V gene TRBV12-3 or TRBV12-4 combines with J gene TRBJ1-3; tentative D call: TRBD1 (5 bases). The sequencing sample was made of blood, either unsorted or a sorted T cell fraction (not recorded which). The sequence was collected from a male donor with ankylosing spondylitis or in good health (not recorded which). This chain's CDR3 is CASSSTGVSGNTIYF. In DNA, the CDR3 is TGTGCCAGCAGTTCGACGGGGGTCTCTGGAAACACCATATATTTT.